This entry lists 21 T cell receptor beta chains sequenced from one sample in a study of T cells after yellow fever vaccination. Using its own MiXCR run on the 5' RACE reads, TCRdb lists one record per CDR3 protein. Found here are roughly 330,000 distinct CDR3 sequences, roughly 4% of them singletons; the top ten hold 24%. This sample comprised PBMCs, obtained 5 days after the yellow fever booster vaccination. These TCRs come from a man aged 18 to 30 who received the YFV17D yellow fever vaccine.

This clonotype was seen only a few times. This chain uses TRBV6-6 with TRBJ1-5; D ambiguous. The germline V gene encodes CDR1 MNHNY and CDR2 SVGAGI (reference sequence). The V end was cut by 3 bases, the J end by 4 bases, with 13 bases between. CDR3 size: 15 residues. DNA of the CDR3: TGTGCCAGCAGTTATAGCGGAGACCATAATCAGCCCCAGCATTTT. Residues: CASSYSGDHNQPQHF.

Many counts were recorded for this clonotype. This chain connects TRBV7-6 to TRBJ2-7; D uncertain. Trimming shortened V by 2 bases and J by 2 bases, and 7 bases separated the two germline ends. The CDR3 spans 13 residues. The germline V gene has CDR1 SGHVS and CDR2 FNYEAQ. DNA for the CDR3: TGTGCCAGCAGCTTAATCGCTCCCTACGAGCAGTACTTC. Translated, it gives CASSLIAPYEQYF.

This clonotype has a count of ten or more. The V gene is TRBV6-1, the J gene TRBJ2-2, with D hard to call. V dropped 1 base and J dropped 5 bases, with 11 bases sitting between them. Germline V gives CDR1 MNHNS, CDR2 SASEGT. The CDR3 runs 15 residues. CDR3 region: CASSEVLAETGELFF. The CDR3 DNA follows: TGTGCCAGCAGTGAAGTCTTGGCGGAGACCGGGGAGCTGTTTTTT.

The CDR3 region has the DNA TGTGCCAGCAGCTTCCGACCGCAAGAGACCCAGTACTTC. Protein: CASSFRPQETQYF. V gene TRBV5-5 combines with J gene TRBJ2-5; D is unresolved. Trimming stripped 2 bases from V and 2 bases from J, with 7 bases between. The CDR3 sequence is 13 residues long. Germline CDR1 SGHKS, CDR2 YYEKEE (reference sequence).

This clonotype was counted only a few times. The rearrangement joins TRBV12-1 to TRBJ2-3; TRBD1 reflects the table's D call only, with no check against the DNA. TRBV12-1 is tagged as a pseudogene. The CDR3 has 15 amino acids. CDR3 in DNA: TGTGCCAGCGCTCGCCTTTGGGGGGTGGTAGATACGCAGTATTTT. Amino acids: CASARLWGVVDTQYF.

Points on this clonotype: Relative to the germline gene, one junction end is altered; a read error may explain this. This chain connects TRBV6-6 to TRBJ1-5; D not certain. Germline V CDR1 and CDR2: MNHNY, SVGAGI (reference sequence). This CDR3 has 13 amino acids. CDR3 DNA: TGTGCCAGCAGTTACTCGGATAATCAGCCCAAGCATTTT. Protein product: CASSYSDNQPKHF.

The chain employs TRBV7-2 and TRBJ2-2, with D perhaps TRBD1 (5 bases). Germline CDR1 is SGHTA and CDR2 is FQGNSA. The CDR3 is made up of 17 amino acids. V gave up 5 bases and J gave up 3 bases, with 19 bases separating them. CDR3 nucleotide sequence: TGTGCCAGCAGCGTCGAGACAGACAAATTATACACCGGGGAGCTGTTTTTT. Protein: CASSVETDKLYTGELFF.

V is TRBV10-3 and J is TRBJ1-5, with unresolved D. This CDR3 contains 14 residues. V was trimmed by 2 bases and J by 7 bases, leaving 12 bases between them. Per germline, CDR1 ENHRY and CDR2 SYGVKD. The CDR3 DNA reads as TGTGCCATCAGTGAGATGGAGACGAGGCAGCCCCAGCATTTT. Protein product: CAISEMETRQPQHF.

As DNA, the CDR3 is TGTGCCAGCAGCTGGGTTCCGGAGGGTCAGCCCCAGCATTTT. Encoded protein: CASSWVPEGQPQHF. J is TRBJ1-5 and V is TRBV5-5, with D unclear. Trimming shortened V by 3 bases and J by 6 bases, and 13 bases separated the two germline ends. The germline V gene encodes CDR1 SGHKS and CDR2 YYEKEE (reference sequence). This CDR3 comprises 14 residues.

The chain joins TRBV7-2 to TRBJ2-7; D perhaps matches TRBD1 (6 bases). The V gene lost 5 bases and the J gene lost 4 bases, with 12 bases spanning the gap. CDR3 size: 13 residues. Germline CDR1 is SGHTA and CDR2 is FQGNSA. CDR3 coding DNA: TGTGCCAGCAGCCCTGGACAGTTTTACGAGCAGTACGTC. Translated, it gives CASSPGQFYEQYV.

V is TRBV12-3 or TRBV12-4 and J is TRBJ2-1; D may be TRBD2 (5 bases). CDR3 length: 15 residues. Trimming took 1 base from V and 9 from J, leaving 16 bases between them. The CDR3 bases are TGTGCCAGCAGTTTAGGGAGTCGGGGTCATTTTGAGCAGTTCTTC. It specifies CASSLGSRGHFEQFF.

This clonotype was recorded at least ten times. This chain joins TRBV4-3 and TRBJ2-7; D gene uncertain. Per germline, CDR1 LGHNA and CDR2 YSLEER. The CDR3 length is 10 residues. Trimming pared 4 bases from V and 13 bases from J, leaving 11 bases between. CDR3 in DNA: TGCGCCAGCAGCCCGGCCGTGAGATACTTC. It codes for CASSPAVRYF.

V and J are TRBV4-3 and TRBJ2-3; TRBD2 agrees at 10 bases. The CDR3 has 17 residues. The V gene's germline CDR1 is LGHNA and CDR2 YSLEER. V was pared by 0 bases and J by 4 bases, with 7 bases of the junction left unmatched. Written as DNA, the CDR3 is TGCGCCAGCAGCCAAGATCTCAGCGGGGGGGCCTCAGATACGCAGTATTTT. This gives the protein CASSQDLSGGASDTQYF.

The table lists this clonotype with a few counts. The chain carries TRBV7-9 and TRBJ2-3; TRBD2 might be the D (6 bases). The CDR3 has 15 amino acids. The germline V and J ends were trimmed by 5 bases and 10 bases, with 22 bases remaining between them. Germline V gene sequence: CDR1 SEHNR, CDR2 FQNEAQ (reference sequence). The DNA of the CDR3 is TGTGCCAGCAGCCCGGGGACGGGAGCCGCCCGTGCGCAGTATTTT. Its translation is CASSPGTGAARAQYF.

This clonotype has just a few counts. The chain joins TRBV9 to TRBJ1-2, with D unclear. The CDR3 runs 16 residues. Trimming removed 3 bases at V and 5 bases at J, with 20 bases between. Germline V CDR1 and CDR2: SGDLS, YYNGEE. CDR3 DNA sequence: TGTGCCAGCAGCGCTTCTGGCGAGCCGCGCCTTTATGGCTACACCTTC. Encoded protein: CASSASGEPRLYGYTF.

The chain links TRBV6-5 to TRBJ2-6; D is unclear. Per the germline V gene, CDR1 is MNHEY and CDR2 is SVGAGI. CDR3 size: 16 residues. V lost 0 bases and J 0 bases, leaving 6 bases between the germline ends. The CDR3 sequence is CASSYSMGSGANVLTF. In DNA form, the CDR3 reads TGTGCCAGCAGTTACTCGATGGGCTCTGGGGCCAACGTCCTGACTTTC.

This clonotype was detected a few times. The chain links TRBV27 to TRBJ2-3; a possible D gene is TRBD2 (5 bases). Between the trimmed V and J ends, which lost 3 bases and 4 bases, there was a span of 11 bases. Germline CDR1 and CDR2: MNHEY and SMNVEV (reference sequence). The CDR3 is 14 amino acids. DNA for the CDR3: TGTGCCAGCAGTTTCGGGGTTATGTCAGATACGCAGTATTTT. Its translation is CASSFGVMSDTQYF.

This clonotype has ten or more counts. The chain joins TRBV5-4 to TRBJ2-5; 7 nucleotides agree with TRBD2. From germline, CDR1 is SGHNT and CDR2 YYREEE (reference sequence). This CDR3 contains 14 residues. V trimming: 4 bases; J trimming: 4 bases; junction bases outside the gene matches: 7. The CDR3 loop reads CASSGGSETETQYF. The DNA of the CDR3 is TGTGCCAGCAGCGGCGGGAGCGAAACAGAGACCCAGTACTTC.

This chain links TRBV7-9 with TRBJ2-7; D remains unclear. This CDR3 has 14 amino acids. From germline, CDR1 is SEHNR and CDR2 FQNEAQ (reference sequence). Trimming removed 1 base from V and 0 bases from J, with 7 bases in between. CDR3 sequence: CASSLGLHSYEQYF. As DNA, the CDR3 is TGTGCCAGCAGCTTAGGACTTCACTCCTACGAGCAGTACTTC.

The V call is TRBV5-1, the J call TRBJ1-5; D possibly corresponds to TRBD1 (5 bases). CDR1 SGHRS and CDR2 YFSETQ come from the germline V gene. The CDR3 covers 17 residues. Trimming stripped 5 bases from V and 0 bases from J, with 18 bases between. CDR3 sequence reads: CASRSSQAEYSNQPQHF. The DNA for the CDR3 is TGCGCCAGCAGGTCCTCACAGGCCGAATATAGCAATCAGCCCCAGCATTTT.

The sample holds many counts of this clonotype. This chain uses TRBV20-1 with TRBJ2-5; no definite D call. V lost 1 base to trimming and J lost 5 bases, with 5 bases between them. The CDR3 is 11 residues long. CDR1 is DFQATT and CDR2 is SNEGSKA in the germline V gene (reference sequence). The CDR3 reads CSARGSETQYF. CDR3 DNA: TGCAGTGCTAGAGGGTCGGAGACCCAGTACTTC.